The source of this TCR beta chain is a study of T cells in women clearing cervical HPV infection. Across the study: Women with histologically confirmed HPV16-related CIN3 or worse, 2 with invasive cancer, served as cases. Study outcomes and limitations: Controls had more TRBV6-7 (approximately 0.16%) than cases (about 0.11%).

In the case of this clone: What it recognizes is unknown. The missing CDR3 end, 3 residues past where the read stops, is filled in from the germline J gene.

Germline CDR1 SGHRS, CDR2 YFSETQ. Trimming cost V 1 base and J 1 base; bases outside gene matches: 3. The CDR3 totals 16 residues. TCRdb's copy holds only in-frame clones and misses some; the assay was immunoSEQ multiplex PCR. This sample's clone table lists fewer than 30,000 clones. HPV was found by MY09/MY11 PCR and dot-blot genotyping. V gene TRBV5-1 combines with J gene TRBJ2-1; 9 bases are shared with TRBD2. Sequencing input: blood buffy coat. The source is a woman between 18 and 70 years old with a cervical HPV16 infection that either progressed to CIN3+ or cleared (not recorded which). CDR3: CASSLRLAGSYNEQFF. CDR3 DNA (partial): TGCGCCAGCAGCTTGCGCCTAGCGGGATCCTACAATGAG.